Listed here are 2 T cell receptor beta chains from one sample, sequenced in a study of shared clonotypes between healthy human individuals. Sequencing was performed with immunoSEQ multiplex PCR; in TCRdb, only in-frame clones are kept and a portion is missing. Altogether 2 million to 2.5 million clones are present, 95% being singletons, with the ten largest covering roughly 0.13%. Sample: naive CD4+ T cells sorted from blood. This sample's subset: CD45RA+ positively selected. The receptors were sampled from a man between 18 and 35 years old in good health.

In regard to this clone: This sample also contains other DNA sequences that code for the same CDR3. For the CDR3, the DNA is TGTGCCAGCAGCCGGAACACCGGGGAGCTGTTTTTT. This encodes CASSRNTGELFF. The rearrangement uses TRBV7-3 and TRBJ2-2; D remains unclear. The germline V gene encodes CDR1 SGHTA and CDR2 FQGTGA. The CDR3 runs to 12 residues. Trimming left V 5 bases short and J 1 base short, with 2 bases between.

The J gene is TRBJ2-4, the V gene TRBV2; the match to TRBD1 covers 7 bases. Losses at the gene ends were 2 bases for V and 14 bases for J; bases not matched to a gene: 6. The germline CDR1 and CDR2 sequences are SNHLY and FYNNEI. The CDR3 runs 12 residues. CDR3 residues: CASSEIGTEKYF. For the CDR3, the DNA is TGTGCCAGCAGTGAAATTGGGACAGAAAAGTACTTC.